This T cell receptor beta chain was retrieved from a study of CD8+ T cells in alopecia areata (dated by TCRdb to 2016 to 2019). For the study in its entirety: The treated patients, all with moderate-to-severe alopecia areata, were enrolled in an open-label pilot trial of oral tofacitinib given at 5 to 10 mg twice daily. Patients stayed on tofacitinib for 6 to 18 months and then had 6 months of follow-up off drug so that delayed response and recurrence could be assessed. The study used high-throughput TCRbeta sequencing to examine T cell clonal expansion in alopecia areata, in both the C3H/HeJ mouse model and human patients. Scalp tissue and sorted CD4+ and CD8+ peripheral blood T cells from patchy and totalis/universalis alopecia areata patients and from healthy controls were covered by human TCRbeta sequencing. Biopsies were taken from tofacitinib-treated patients at baseline and again at 4 and 24 weeks into treatment, and several of those patients also had a later scalp biopsy. Scalp clonality was compared across normal scalp (n=4), patchy alopecia areata scalp (n=8), and alopecia totalis/universalis scalp (n=8). RNA was obtained with the PAXgene miRNA kit for fixed scalp, the miRNeasy kit for PBMCs, and the RNeasy kit for mouse skin. immunoSEQ multiplex PCR using 35 Vbeta forward primers and 13 Jbeta reverse primers was used to amplify TCRbeta CDR3 regions.

Germline trimming amounts to 5 bases on V and 1 base on J, with 10 as the count of junction bases outside the gene matches. The germline V gene encodes CDR1 SNHLY and CDR2 FYNNEI. The CDR3 runs 18 amino acids, cysteine and phenylalanine included. The retained sequence is limited to the CDR3, 54 bases, with the frame set at the first base. What the authors observed across the whole study: TCR sequences shared between patients were less clear than in mice, possibly partly because of HLA diversity in the patient population. Compared with normal scalp, lesional scalp, particularly in alopecia totalis/universalis, had higher clonality and more expanded CD8+ clones, which suggests antigenic drive. Resident alphabeta T cells in normal human skin are also sequenced, complicating scalp TCR repertoire analysis, unlike mouse skin dominated by gammadelta T cells.

This clone was counted a single time. Its antigen specificity is not known. No per-base quality is available; no much larger clone lies one base away. The library relied on the immunoSEQ multiplex PCR assay. RNA was extracted from all samples and reverse transcribed into cDNA, which served as template for TCR sequencing. SuperScript III was used to make first-strand cDNA, primed with a 2:1 mix of oligo-dT and random hexamers. A synthetic immune receptor repertoire was used to assess amplification bias, and residual bias was removed computationally. As for the original processing: Raw reads were preprocessed to remove errors, and CDR3 was defined by IMGT conventions from the conserved cysteine to phenylalanine. To get clonality, Shannon entropy was normalized by log2 of the number of productive unique TCRs and the result was subtracted from 1. Scalp TCRbeta sequences were cross-referenced with sorted blood CD4 and CD8 repertoires so that the CD4 or CD8 identity of scalp clones could be inferred. Here the immuneACCESS table is served through TCRdb, limited to in-frame sequences with V and J called. Missing clones are a known gap in these copies; in checked studies unresolved V genes cover under half, and the rest lacks a known reason. The V and J calls and the clone size are those of that table, but D and trimming were determined from the DNA. The sample table records some 150,000 clones; about 51% of these occur just once. The ten largest clones capture roughly a fifth of the sample.

The intended sense of this specimen's time point label: baseline before oral tofacitinib. Peripheral blood and lesional scalp punch biopsies were obtained from patients with alopecia areata. PBMCs were separated by density centrifugation and stained for CD3, CD4 and CD8, after which CD4+ and CD8+ T cells were sorted on a FACSAria. The V and J genes are TRBV2 and TRBJ1-5; 11 of the junction bases match TRBD1. The receptor comes from a human donor with alopecia areata. Sequenced here: CD8+ T cells sorted from blood, sampled at week 0. The CDR3 amino acid sequence is: CASSQPDRGQVSNQPQHF. The nucleotide sequence reads as follows: TGTGCCAGCAGTCAGCCGGACAGGGGGCAAGTGAGCAATCAGCCCCAGCATTTT.